This TCR beta chain was captured in a study of human T cells and chemical hapten exposure. Via MiXCR, TCRdb re-called the RACE reads, giving one row per CDR3 protein. In the table there are 150,000 to 200,000 distinct CDR3 sequences, 28% of which are singletons. The CDR3 spans 13 residues. Germline CDR1 reads SGHNT; CDR2 reads YENEEA. V dropped 0 bases and J dropped 7 bases, with 10 bases sitting between them. Specified time point: patch test 3, about 24 weeks after DPC sensitization. Treatment indicated: therapeutic diphenylcyclopropenone sensitization with weekly scalp DPC. Prior to application of each patch test, blood was drawn.

The chain is built from TRBV11-3 and TRBJ2-7; D call uncertain. Material: whole blood, obtained in connection with sensitization to the hapten diphenylcyclopropenone (DPC). The origin of this receptor is a woman between 18 and 29 years old with alopecia areata. Some clones in this sample may be carry-over from other donors' samples. The CDR3 bases are TGTGCCAGCAGCTTAGATCTGAACCGGGAGCAGTACTTC. As protein: CASSLDLNREQYF.